Shown below are 18 T cell receptor beta chains from a single sample sequenced in a study of identifying expanded T cells in peripheral blood. The method was immunoSEQ multiplex PCR; TCRdb's version includes in-frame clones alone and lacks a portion of them. The sample lists under 150,000 clones, 84% occurring once. The source material was blood. These receptors were taken from a person aged 18-70 years in good health.

J is TRBJ1-4 and V is TRBV5-5; D is undetermined. Germline-derived CDR1 and CDR2 are SGHKS and YYEKEE (reference sequence). The CDR3 sequence is 15 residues long. V was trimmed by 4 bases and J by 5 bases, leaving 15 bases between them. The CDR3 loop is CASSLGQPGNEKLFF. CDR3 bases: TGTGCCAGCAGCCTCGGCCAACCGGGGAATGAAAAACTGTTTTTT.

The rearrangement joins TRBV12-5 to TRBJ2-2, with 7 bases aligning to TRBD1. The CDR3 length is 13 residues. Trimming removed 7 bases from V and 6 bases from J; junction bases left unmatched: 5. Germline-derived CDR1 and CDR2 are LGHNT and FRNRAP. CDR3 sequence reads: CASVFTGAGELFF. In DNA, the CDR3 is TGTGCTAGTGTTTTTACAGGGGCCGGGGAGCTGTTTTTT.

The chain has TRBV6-6 and TRBJ1-2, with D unresolved. The CDR3 runs to 13 residues. Trimming took 3 bases from V and 9 from J, leaving 14 bases between them. CDR1 and CDR2 (germline): MNHNY, SVGAGI (reference sequence). The CDR3 spells CASSYGETWSYTF. CDR3 in DNA: TGTGCCAGCAGTTATGGGGAGACATGGAGCTACACCTTC.

This sequence joins TRBV7-9 and TRBJ2-7; TRBD1 agrees at 7 bases. J lost 6 bases, V lost 4 bases, and 3 bases had no gene match. Germline V gene sequence: CDR1 SEHNR, CDR2 FQNEAQ (reference sequence). The CDR3 is made up of 12 amino acids. As DNA, the CDR3 is TGTGCCAGCAGCTCCACAGGGGTCGAGCAGTACTTC. Residues: CASSSTGVEQYF.

The chain couples TRBV6-5 to TRBJ2-3; D possibly uses TRBD1 or TRBD2 (6 bases each). The CDR3 runs to 15 residues. Germline values: CDR1 MNHEY, CDR2 SVGAGI. V was cut by 3 bases and J by 1 base, with 11 bases left in between. The CDR3 DNA reads as TGTGCCAGCAGTTATCGGGGGCACGGCACAGATACGCAGTATTTT. Protein sequence: CASSYRGHGTDTQYF.

The chain links TRBV11-2 to TRBJ2-1; possible D gene TRBD1, 6 bases. Germline values: CDR1 SGHAT, CDR2 FQNNGV. The length of the CDR3 is 17 residues. V dropped 1 base and J dropped 6 bases, with 19 bases sitting between them. The CDR3 DNA reads as TGTGCCAGCAGCTTAGGCAGGGGACAAACACGCGTCAATGAGCAGTTCTTC. Protein: CASSLGRGQTRVNEQFF.

The chain carries TRBV6-1 and TRBJ1-3, with 7 bases that match TRBD1. The CDR3 loop spans 14 amino acids. Germline V CDR1 and CDR2: MNHNS, SASEGT. V trimming: 4 bases; J trimming: 3 bases; junction bases outside the gene matches: 3. Written as DNA, the CDR3 is TGTGCCAGCAGTGCGGACAGGTTTGGAAACACCATATATTTT. Protein sequence: CASSADRFGNTIYF.

The chain recombines TRBV11-2 with TRBJ2-7, with D uncertain. Germline V gene lookup returns CDR1 SGHAT and CDR2 FQNNGV. Trimming took 0 bases from V and 2 from J, leaving 11 bases between them. This CDR3 comprises 15 residues. The chain's CDR3 is CASSLELTRAYEQYF. The CDR3 DNA reads TGTGCCAGCAGCTTAGAACTCACGAGAGCCTACGAGCAGTACTTC.

CDR3 residues: CATSSRHYEQYF. Written as DNA, the CDR3 is TGTGCCACCAGCAGTAGACACTACGAGCAGTACTTC. V gene TRBV15 combines with J gene TRBJ2-7; D is uncertain. V was shortened by 3 bases and J by 3 bases, with 6 bases between the two germline ends. The CDR3 is 12 amino acids. Germline lookup yields CDR1 LNHNV and CDR2 YYDKDF (reference sequence).

The chain is built from TRBV30 and TRBJ1-1; 7 bases line up with TRBD1. Germline loops: CDR1 GTSNPN, CDR2 SVGIG (reference sequence). The length of the CDR3 is 14 residues. J was trimmed by 4 bases and V by 7 bases; bases with no gene match: 12. The CDR3 nucleotides are TGTGCCTCCATCCGACAGGGTTCCGCCACTGAAGCTTTCTTT. As protein: CASIRQGSATEAFF.

V is TRBV7-9 and J is TRBJ2-3; the D is unclear. This CDR3 comprises 15 residues. The V end was cut by 5 bases, the J end by 4 bases, with 16 bases between. The germline CDR1 and CDR2 sequences are SEHNR and FQNEAQ (reference sequence). Here the CDR3 reads CASSPIVGSADTQYF. The CDR3 DNA reads TGTGCCAGCAGCCCGATCGTAGGCTCTGCAGATACGCAGTATTTT.

The rearrangement uses TRBV5-8 and TRBJ2-5; a weak D match, TRBD2 (5 bases). CDR1 is SGHTS and CDR2 is YDEGEE in the germline V gene. This CDR3 contains 14 residues. With 4 bases removed from V and 5 bases from J, the gap between germline ends came to 15 bases. The CDR3 coding sequence is TGTGCCAGCAGCCGCGGAGGTTCGCTGGAGACCCAGTACTTC. Its translation: CASSRGGSLETQYF.

The chain employs TRBV4-3 and TRBJ1-1; unclear D gene. Per germline, CDR1 LGHNA and CDR2 YSLEER. The ends were cut back, 2 bases at V and 0 bases at J, with 7 bases in the middle. The CDR3 extends over 14 amino acids. The CDR3 DNA follows: TGCGCCAGCAGCCAACTCGGATTGAACACTGAAGCTTTCTTT. Its translation is CASSQLGLNTEAFF.

This clone was seen ten or more times. The genes are TRBV2 and TRBJ1-1; TRBD1 is a possible D gene (5 bases). Germline V gene sequence: CDR1 SNHLY, CDR2 FYNNEI. Trimming stripped 8 bases from V and 0 bases from J, with 16 bases between. This CDR3 comprises 15 residues. CDR3 in amino acids: CASSSGGWMNTEAFF. For the CDR3, the DNA is TGTGCCAGCTCTTCGGGGGGTTGGATGAACACTGAAGCTTTCTTT.

V is TRBV7-2 and J is TRBJ1-1; possible D gene TRBD1, 6 bases. The germline V gene has CDR1 SGHTA and CDR2 FQGNSA. The CDR3 totals 13 residues. With 2 bases removed from V and 7 bases from J, the gap between germline ends came to 11 bases. CDR3 residues: CASSLRRTDEAFF. The CDR3 DNA follows: TGTGCCAGCAGCTTAAGGCGGACAGATGAAGCTTTCTTT.

V usage is TRBV7-9 and J usage is TRBJ1-2; the match to TRBD1 covers 9 bases. Trimming took 5 bases from V and 4 from J; bases not matched to a gene: 5. The CDR3 runs 14 residues. The germline CDR1 and CDR2 sequences are SEHNR and FQNEAQ (reference sequence). CDR3 protein: CASSLGTGPYGYTF. In DNA, the CDR3 is TGTGCCAGCAGCCTCGGGACAGGGCCCTATGGCTACACCTTC.

This chain joins TRBV5-5 and TRBJ2-7; D is uncertain. The CDR3 runs 16 residues. Deletions cut 0 bases from V and 2 bases from J, with 15 bases between. Looked up from germline, CDR1 is SGHKS and CDR2 is YYEKEE (reference sequence). For the CDR3, the DNA is TGTGCCAGCAGCTTGGCCTGGGCACGGACCCCCTACGAGCAGTACTTC. Its translation: CASSLAWARTPYEQYF.

The chain combines TRBV5-1 with TRBJ1-2; D perhaps matches TRBD1 (6 bases). The V end lost 4 bases, the J end lost 2 bases, and 12 bases lay between the germline ends. CDR3 length equals 14 residues. Germline CDR1 reads SGHRS; CDR2 reads YFSETQ. The DNA of the CDR3 is TGCGCCAGCAGCCCCGGACAGTTGAACTATGGCTACACCTTC. This sequence encodes CASSPGQLNYGYTF.